Reported below is one T cell receptor beta chain. Its antigen target is currently unknown. There are no base qualities to consult, and no much larger clone falls within one base. Libraries were built with 5' RACE. Sequencing relied on an Illumina HiSeq 2500. The second PCR ran for roughly 7 to 12 cycles and used a J-beta primer mix along with a sample-barcoded 5' primer. Each TCR beta cDNA molecule received a unique molecular identifier from a template-switch 5' adaptor carrying 12 random nucleotides. At least 2.5 million CDR3-containing paired-end reads were obtained from each sample. All of the RNA was converted into first-strand cDNA using the Mint cDNA synthesis kit, with a TRBC-specific oligonucleotide serving as the primer. Following uracil-DNA glycosylase treatment, all cDNA underwent a first 18-cycle PCR with the universal primers M1SS and BC2_uni_R. Processing in the source paper ran as follows. For normalization, 1 million high-quality reads were randomly selected from each sample, with every read carrying a distinct molecular identifier. Instead of being binned into consensus sequences, reads that shared molecular identifiers were thrown out. MiTCR, run with a Q25 quality threshold and the strictest error-elimination algorithm, handled CDR3 identification, clonotype clustering and error correction. A nonparametric unseen species model using Euler transformation provided a lower-bound estimate of total TCR beta diversity. TCRdb cleaned the public reads at Q25 with fastp, built clones with MiXCR and kept in-frame beta chains. Each record represents a unique CDR3 protein, reported with the most common genes and DNA among its rows. V and J calls and clone size were set by TCRdb, not the authors. The sample table lists hundreds of thousands of distinct CDR3 sequences, roughly 30% of them with a count of one. Of the sample, roughly 14% falls within the top ten clones.

The source of the sample is a study of blood T cells in healthy people across ages (dated by TCRdb to between 2014 and 2017). Context from the whole study: In model experiments, template switching captured about one uniquely barcoded TCR beta cDNA molecule for every two T cells. The study measured age-related changes in TCR beta repertoire diversity using deep sequencing normalized with unique cDNA molecular identifiers. The donors were divided into four age groups: young (average roughly 15 years), middle-aged (around 37), aged (about 60) and long-lived (about 80). To avoid experimental bias, donors of different ages were randomly spread across the sequencing lanes. Two additional independent replicas of 1 million unique cDNA reads from the same blood draw were analyzed for two donors (one aged 18 to 30 and one aged 80 or older).

Paper-wide results and their limitations: Bulk unsorted PBMC profiling prevented conclusive comparison of naive and antigen-experienced compartments. Observed TCR beta diversity correlated strongly with the percentage of naive T cells measured by flow cytometry. Compared with the aged group, the long-lived group had more naive CD4+ T cells, fewer expanded clones and increased TCR diversity, suggesting age selection. Donor CMV infection status was unknown, potentially confounding age-related changes in expanded clonotypes. Estimates of total diversity from one million sequenced T cells were regarded as lower bounds and underestimates. As age increased, observed TCR beta diversity per million T cells dropped in a roughly linear way, and a significant reduction was already evident by age 40.

The trim is 6 bases for V and 7 bases for J, with a gap of 12 bases between the germline ends. CDR3 length: 13 amino acids, cysteine to phenylalanine. CDR3 DNA only is kept here, 39 bases in frame from base 1. The donors were about 40 Caucasian individuals from Russia, aged roughly 6 to 100 years, who were systemically healthy. Each donor gave ten milliliters of peripheral blood, drawn into EDTA-treated Vacutainer tubes. Ficoll-Paque density-gradient centrifugation was used to isolate PBMCs, with at least 7 million per sample. Trizol reagent was used to extract total RNA from PBMCs, with at least 6 micrograms per sample. For every donor, an aliquot of PBMCs went through flow cytometry to measure the percentages of naive CD45RAhigh/CD27high T cells.

The material sequenced was blood. The rearranged chain carries TRBV12-3 or TRBV12-4 and TRBJ2-2; there is no confident call for the D gene. This clonotype originated in a woman aged 80 or older in good health. The nucleotides read TGTGCCAGCAGCCTATCTGGGAACGGGGAGCTGTTTTTT. It translates to CASSLSGNGELFF.